Listed below are T cell receptor beta chains from one sample, sequenced in a study of control samples from healthy donors and cancer patients. Some clones are missing from TCRdb's copy, which holds only in-frame ones; the method was immunoSEQ multiplex PCR. The repertoire holds over 65,000 clones, with around 95% as singletons. The sample taken for sequencing was blood. These receptors were collected from a middle-aged woman in good health. The CDR3 runs from the conserved cysteine through the conserved F or W. D genes are given only for firm matches. Clone size, where shown, is once, few, many, or a class for clones that have expanded.

clone size	D gene	V gene	J gene	CDR3 DNA	CDR3 protein
few	TRBD1	TRBV6-2/TRBV6-3	TRBJ2-6	TGTGCCAGCAGTTACAGGGGCAGGGGGCGCGCTGGGGCCAACGTCCTGACTTTC	CASSYRGRGRAGANVLTF
.	.	TRBV28	TRBJ1-5	TGTGCCAGCAGTTTAGGCAGGGCTGGCAATCAGCCCCAGCATTTT	CASSLGRAGNQPQHF
once	.	TRBV19	TRBJ1-1	TGTGCCAGTATGCGTTGGAACACTGAAGCTTTCTTT	CASMRWNTEAFF
.	TRBD1	TRBV27	TRBJ1-2	TGTGCCAGCAGTCCCGGGACAGGTGCCTATGGCTACACCTTC	CASSPGTGAYGYTF
.	.	TRBV27	TRBJ2-1	TGTGCCAGCAGTAGGACTGAGAATGAGCAGTTCTTC	CASSRTENEQFF
.	TRBD1	TRBV29-1	TRBJ2-3	TGCAGCGTTGGACAGGGAGAGTTCACAGATACGCAGTATTTT	CSVGQGEFTDTQYF
once	.	TRBV19	TRBJ1-5	TGTGCCAGTCAGAAGCGACCCTTAGCGGGGGAACAGCCCCAGCATTTT	CASQKRPLAGEQPQHF
.	TRBD1	TRBV9	TRBJ2-5	TGTGCCAGCAGCCAACGCGGGACAGGGGGCCAAGAGACCCAGTACTTC	CASSQRGTGGQETQYF
.	.	TRBV5-1	TRBJ2-1	TGCGCCAGCCTGGAGGTCCCGGGAAATGAGCAGTTCTTC	CASLEVPGNEQFF
.	.	TRBV30	TRBJ1-2	TGTGCCTGGAGTGTACGGGGGAGACCTAACTATGGCTACACCTTC	CAWSVRGRPNYGYTF
.	.	TRBV3-1/TRBV3-2	TRBJ2-3	TGTGCCAGCAGCCAAGAAAGCACAGATACGCAGTATTTT	CASSQESTDTQYF
.	.	TRBV11-2	TRBJ2-1	TGTGCCAGCAGCTTAGGGTCCTACAATGAGCAGTTCTTC	CASSLGSYNEQFF
.	.	TRBV27	TRBJ2-5	TGTGCCAGCAGTAGGGGCCGGGGGGAGACCCAGTACTTC	CASSRGRGETQYF
.	.	TRBV19	TRBJ1-2	TGTGCCAGTACCTCCGACAGGATCAGCTATGGCTACACCTTC	CASTSDRISYGYTF
.	.	TRBV14	TRBJ1-1	TGTGCCAGCAGCCAATCGAACTGGAACACTGAAGCTTTCTTT	CASSQSNWNTEAFF
.	.	TRBV4-1	TRBJ1-1	TGCGCCAGCAGCCAGTTCAGGGTAGGCACTGAAGCTTTCTTT	CASSQFRVGTEAFF
.	.	TRBV5-6	TRBJ2-5	TGTGCCAGCAGCTTGGCAGGTAGAGCGGGTAAAGAGACCCAGTACTTC	CASSLAGRAGKETQYF
once	TRBD2	TRBV2	TRBJ2-7	TGTGCCAGCAGTACGACTAGCGGCGACCCCTACGAGCAGTACTTC	CASSTTSGDPYEQYF
.	TRBD2	TRBV28	TRBJ2-4	TGTGCCAGCAGTTTGACTGCTAGCGGGAGGGGAAACATTCAGTACTTC	CASSLTASGRGNIQYF
.	TRBD2	TRBV28	TRBJ2-3	TGTGCCAGCAGTTTAGCGGGCGGGGGGAGAGATACGCAGTATTTT	CASSLAGGGRDTQYF
.	TRBD2	TRBV30	TRBJ2-4	TGTGCCGGTAGCGGGTCGGTGTCCAAAAACATTCAGTACTTC	CAGSGSVSKNIQYF
once	.	TRBV3-1/TRBV3-2	TRBJ1-1	TGTGCCAGCAGCCAAGCCAGGGGAACCATGAACACTGAAGCTTTCTTT	CASSQARGTMNTEAFF
.	.	TRBV27	TRBJ1-5	TGTGCCAGCCGACCTGCAGGAAGTCGCCAGCCCCAGCATTTT	CASRPAGSRQPQHF
.	TRBD1	TRBV2	TRBJ1-2	TGTGCCAGCAGTGTCGACAGGGCTAACTATGGCTACACCTTC	CASSVDRANYGYTF
.	TRBD2	TRBV4-2	TRBJ2-7	TGTGCCAGCAGCCAAGGAACTAGCGGGGTCGAGCAGTACTTC	CASSQGTSGVEQYF
.	.	TRBV18	TRBJ1-2	TGTGCCAGCTCACCATTGACAGGACCCAACTATGGCTACACCTTC	CASSPLTGPNYGYTF
.	.	TRBV25-1	TRBJ1-4	TGTGCCAGCAGTGAATGGTCTAGGGGTAATGAAAAACTGTTTTTT	CASSEWSRGNEKLFF
.	.	TRBV18	TRBJ1-3	TGTGCCAGCTCACCGGCAAGGGGAACCCTCTCTGGAAACACCATATATTTT	CASSPARGTLSGNTIYF
.	.	TRBV2	TRBJ1-5	TGTGCCAGCAGTGAAGGGGGAGGCGGCAATCAGCCCCAGCATTTT	CASSEGGGGNQPQHF
.	.	TRBV18	TRBJ1-1	TGTGCCAGCTCAGAAGCCCAGGGGAACACTGAAGCTTTCTTT	CASSEAQGNTEAFF
.	.	TRBV24-1	TRBJ2-5	TGTGCCACCAGTGACTTCTCGGGGCGAGAGACCCAGTACTTC	CATSDFSGRETQYF
once	TRBD1	TRBV18	TRBJ1-2	TGTGCCAGCTCATCGAGGGAGGGGGCAAGTAGGAATGGCTACACCTTC	CASSSREGASRNGYTF
once	TRBD2	TRBV29-1	TRBJ2-7	TGCAGCGTTGAACAGGCGACTAGCGGGACCCGGGGGGACGAGCAGTACTTC	CSVEQATSGTRGDEQYF
.	TRBD2	TRBV10-3	TRBJ2-1	TGTGCCATCAGTGAGGTTAGCGGGAGCTCCATTCTCGCCAATGAGCAGTTCTTC	CAISEVSGSSILANEQFF
.	.	TRBV6-5	TRBJ2-5	TGTGCCAGCAGCGCCCGGCCTCAAGAGACCCAGTACTTC	CASSARPQETQYF
.	.	TRBV11-2	TRBJ2-3	TGTGCCAGCAGCTCAGTCGATACGCAGTATTTT	CASSSVDTQYF
once	.	TRBV27	TRBJ1-1	TGTGCCAGCAGTTTAGGTCCGATCACTGAAGCTTTCTTT	CASSLGPITEAFF
.	TRBD1	TRBV11-1	TRBJ2-7	TGTGCCAGCAGCAGGGACAGCTCCTACGAGCAGTACTTC	CASSRDSSYEQYF
.	.	TRBV28	TRBJ1-2	TGTGCCAGCAGAGTCCAGGGGCTCCATGGCTACACCTTC	CASRVQGLHGYTF
.	.	TRBV29-1	TRBJ1-1	TGCAGCGTCCACAAGACAAGTATGAACACTGAAGCTTTCTTT	CSVHKTSMNTEAFF
.	.	TRBV10-1	TRBJ1-2	TGCGCCAGCAGGCCCTGGGAGAACGGCTACACCTTC	CASRPWENGYTF
.	.	TRBV12-5	TRBJ2-1	TGTGCTAGTGGTTTCTCGACAGGAGACAATGAGCAGTTCTTC	CASGFSTGDNEQFF
.	.	TRBV5-8	TRBJ2-3	TGTGCCAGCAGTCACACTAGCAAGGTGGATACGCAGTATTTT	CASSHTSKVDTQYF
.	.	TRBV2	TRBJ1-5	TGTGCCAGCAGTGGGGGTAGGGGGAGCAATCAGCCCCAGCATTTT	CASSGGRGSNQPQHF